This paragraph covers one T cell receptor (beta chain) sequence. The record originates from a study of blood T cells in healthy people across ages. After removal of 2 bases from V and 4 bases from J, the junction contained 5 bases not matched to a gene. From germline, CDR1 is MRHNA and CDR2 SNTAGT. The length of the CDR3 is 15 residues. A second PCR, run for roughly 7 to 12 cycles, used a sample-barcoded 5' primer plus a J-beta primer mix. In TCRdb, the 5' RACE reads were re-called with MiXCR into one record per CDR3 protein. The top ten hold more than 6% of the sample, which has some 1.5 million distinct CDR3 sequences, 28% seen once.

The sequencing sample was made of blood. The chain uses TRBV6-4 and TRBJ2-3; 8 bases match TRBD2. The sequence was obtained from a woman in her twenties or thirties in good health. The CDR3 loop is CASSDRAGAADTQYF. The CDR3 nucleotides are TGTGCCAGCAGTGACCGAGCGGGGGCCGCAGATACGCAGTATTTT.